The 25 T cell receptor beta chains below all came from one sample that was sequenced in a study of T cells in women clearing cervical HPV infection. Using immunoSEQ multiplex PCR, the repertoire was profiled, and TCRdb retains in-frame clones only, with some absent. The table for this sample gives about 23,000 clones. Input material: blood buffy coat. The receptor set was obtained from a woman aged 18 to 75 with a cervical HPV16 infection that either progressed to CIN3+ or cleared (not recorded which).

A word on this clone: The CDR3 end falls 3 residues outside the read, so it is completed with the germline J gene. The V gene is TRBV29-1, the J gene TRBJ2-3; TRBD1 is a possible D gene (5 bases). CDR1 and CDR2 from the germline V gene are SQVTM and ANQGSEA. This CDR3 comprises 14 residues. The CDR3 sequence: CSVSKGPGLETQYF. The covered CDR3 bases are TGCAGCGTTTCCAAGGGGCCAGGGTTGGAGACG.

A word on this clone: Germline is not matched at one junction end, which may reflect a read error. The sequenced fragment ends 3 residues before the CDR3 boundary, so the rest is inferred from the germline J gene. The chain joins TRBV14 to TRBJ2-7, with TRBD1 matching 7 bases. Germline-derived CDR1 and CDR2 are SGHDN and FVKESK. This CDR3 comprises 19 residues. The CDR3 bases that were read are TGTGCCAGCGGCCAAGATGACAGGGTCCCATTAAGATTAGCCTACGAG. As protein: CASGQDDRVPLRLAYE. Given in full, the CDR3 is CASGQDDRVPLRLAYEQYF.

The CDR3 sequence: CASSDRWRNQPQHF. CDR3 DNA (partial): TGTGCCAGCAGTGACAGGTGGCGCAATCAGCCC. The chain recombines TRBV6-1 with TRBJ1-5; no reliable D call. The read ends 3 residues early relative to the CDR3; the germline J gene fills the gap. CDR3 size: 14 residues. V gave up 3 bases and J gave up 2 bases, with 8 bases separating them. Germline V gene data show CDR1 as MNHNS and CDR2 as SASEGT.

Remarks on this clone: The CDR3 is cut off 3 residues early in the read; its end comes from the germline J gene. The genes are TRBV5-6 and TRBJ1-5; D uncertain. The V gene's germline CDR1 is SGHDT and CDR2 YYEEEE. The CDR3 is 15 amino acids. The V end was cut by 0 bases, the J end by 7 bases, with 14 bases between. The sequenced part of the CDR3 DNA is TGTGCCAGCAGCTTGGAAGGAGCGCTCTGGCAGCCC. It encodes CASSLEGALWQP. The entire CDR3 sequence reads CASSLEGALWQPQHF.

To note about this clone: The CDR3 is cut off 3 residues early in the read; its end comes from the germline J gene. The chain recombines TRBV7-3 with TRBJ2-1, with TRBD2 matching over 12 bases. The CDR3 consists of 15 residues. Germline values: CDR1 SGHTA, CDR2 FQGTGA. After removal of 4 bases from V and 7 bases from J, the junction contained 5 bases not matched to a gene. The part of the CDR3 DNA that was read is TGTGCCAGCAGCTCAGGACTAGCGGGATATAATGAG. Residues: CASSSGLAGYNE. The full-length CDR3 reads as CASSSGLAGYNEQFF.

With regard to this clone: The read ends 3 residues early relative to the CDR3; the germline J gene fills the gap. This chain joins TRBV5-4 and TRBJ2-5; 10 nucleotides agree with TRBD2. Germline-derived CDR1 and CDR2 are SGHNT and YYREEE (reference sequence). Trimming cost V 0 bases and J 1 base; bases outside gene matches: 0. CDR3 length: 15 residues. Incomplete CDR3 DNA: TGTGCCAGCAGCTTGGCTAGCGGGGGCCAAGAGACC. Its translation: CASSLASGGQET. The CDR3 as a whole reads CASSLASGGQETQYF.

In regard to this clone: The read halts 3 residues ahead of the CDR3 end, with the missing end drawn from the germline J gene. The rearrangement joins TRBV6-8 to TRBJ1-6; the D gene is possibly TRBD1 (6 bases). The germline V and J ends were trimmed by 6 bases and 4 bases, with 16 bases remaining between them. Germline-derived CDR1 and CDR2 are MNHGY and SAAAGT. This CDR3 contains 16 residues. The part of the CDR3 DNA that was read is TGTGCCAGCAGCACAGGACAGCCAGATTATAATTCACCC. This codes for CASSTGQPDYNSP. The CDR3, in full, reads CASSTGQPDYNSPLHF.

As regards this clone: Coverage ceases 3 residues before the CDR3 finishes, and the germline J gene fills in the end. The chain employs TRBV7-9 and TRBJ1-3; D not resolved. Germline assignment: CDR1 SEHNR and CDR2 FQNEAQ (reference sequence). The V gene lost 3 bases and the J gene lost 0 bases, with 6 bases spanning the gap. The CDR3 is made up of 14 amino acids. The CDR3 reads CASSFASSGNTIYF. The sequenced part of the CDR3 DNA is TGTGCCAGCAGCTTTGCGAGCTCTGGAAACACC. Based on the CDR3 plus reference TRBV7-9 and TRBJ1-3, the full variable domain is DTGVSQNPRHKITKRGQNVTFRCDPISEHNRLYWYRQTLGQGPEFLTYFQNEAQLEKSRLLSDRFSAERPKGSFSTLEIQRTEQGDSAMYLCASSFASSGNTIYFGEGSWLTVV.

Regarding this clone: The CDR3 end is not reached by the read, which stops 3 residues before it; the germline J gene fills it in. The rearrangement uses TRBV18 and TRBJ1-2, with 7 positions matching TRBD1. Looked up from germline, CDR1 is KGHSH and CDR2 is LQKENI. The CDR3 length is 16 residues. The sequenced part of the CDR3 DNA is TGTGCCAGCTCACCCCGGCTACAGGGGACCTACAATGAC. Amino acids: CASSPRLQGTYND. The entire CDR3 reads CASSPRLQGTYNDYTF.

In regard to this clone: The CDR3 extends 3 residues past the end of the read, so its final part is completed from the germline J gene. V gene TRBV19 combines with J gene TRBJ1-2; 7 bases fit TRBD1. Germline assignment: CDR1 LNHDA and CDR2 SQIVND (reference sequence). V was clipped by 7 bases and J by 4 bases; unmatched bases: 12. The CDR3 spans 15 residues. The CDR3 here is CASIQGVTGVYGYTF. The sequenced CDR3 bases are TGTGCCAGTATCCAAGGGGTCACAGGGGTCTATGGC.

Comments on this clone: The CDR3 end is not reached by the read, which stops 3 residues before it; the germline J gene fills it in. The chain carries TRBV6-2 or TRBV6-3 and TRBJ2-3; D is unclear. Germline V CDR1 and CDR2: MNHEY, SVGEGT. V lost 2 bases to trimming and J lost 2 bases, with 11 bases between them. The CDR3 runs to 15 residues. The CDR3 sequence: CASSYPSQITDTQYF. The sequenced part of the CDR3 DNA is TGTGCCAGCAGTTACCCATCTCAGATCACAGATACG.

Concerning this clone itself: From the germline J gene comes the end of the CDR3, since the read stops 3 residues before it. This chain joins TRBV4-1 and TRBJ1-1; D is ambiguous. This CDR3 contains 13 residues. Per the germline V gene, CDR1 is MGHRA and CDR2 is YSYEKL. V was clipped by 0 bases and J by 5 bases, with 7 bases between them. CDR3 sequence reads: CASSQDPRTEAFF. CDR3 DNA (partial): TGCGCCAGCAGCCAAGATCCACGGACTGAA.

As concerns this clone: Read coverage stops 3 residues before the CDR3 terminus; the germline J gene supplies the remainder. The gene calls are TRBV7-3 and TRBJ2-1, with TRBD2 matching over 11 bases. Germline CDR1 is SGHTA and CDR2 is FQGTGA. The ends lost 1 base at V and 1 base at J; junction bases unmatched: 9. The CDR3 is 19 amino acids. CDR3 sequence: CASSLNSGGAPTSYNEQFF. CDR3 DNA, as far as it was read: TGTGCCAGCAGCTTAAATAGCGGGGGGGCCCCTACTTCCTACAATGAG.

Comment on this clone: The CDR3 end is not reached by the read, which stops 3 residues before it; the germline J gene fills it in. V is TRBV5-6 and J is TRBJ1-1; possibly TRBD1 for D (6 bases). The CDR3 runs to 12 residues. Germline CDR1 is SGHDT and CDR2 is YYEEEE. The sequenced part of the CDR3 DNA is TGTGCCAGCAGCTGGGGGACATCCTGG. Its translation is CASSWGTSW. The full CDR3 reads CASSWGTSWAFF.

Points on this clone: The read gets to within 3 residues of the CDR3 end, and the germline J gene fills in the rest. V gene TRBV6-1 combines with J gene TRBJ2-7, with D tentatively TRBD2 (7 bases). V shed 2 bases and J shed 2 bases, with 13 bases lying between them. The CDR3 loop spans 15 amino acids. Per germline, CDR1 MNHNS and CDR2 SASEGT. CDR3 amino acids: CASSERTGGPYEQYF. CDR3 DNA (partial): TGTGCCAGCAGTGAAAGAACCGGGGGGCCCTACGAG.

In regard to this clone: The sequence runs out 3 residues before the end of the CDR3; the remainder is reconstructed from the germline J gene. V usage is TRBV19 and J usage is TRBJ2-7, with 12 bases fitting TRBD1. This CDR3 is 15 amino acids long. The germline V gene has CDR1 LNHDA and CDR2 SQIVND (reference sequence). V was clipped by 3 bases and J by 5 bases; unmatched bases: 5. Partial CDR3 DNA: TGTGCCAGTAGTATGATAGGGACAGGGGGCCACGAG. As protein: CASSMIGTGGHE. The complete CDR3 protein is CASSMIGTGGHEQYF.

Turning to this clone: The DNA ends 3 residues before the CDR3 does, and the rest of the CDR3 is filled in from the germline J gene. The genes are TRBV10-1 and TRBJ1-5; D remains ambiguous. The V gene lost 2 bases and the J gene lost 1 base, with 18 bases spanning the gap. Germline assignment: CDR1 WNHNN and CDR2 SYGVQD (reference sequence). This CDR3 has 18 amino acids. The CDR3 loop reads CASSETGDWQFSNQPQHF. The CDR3 bases that were read are TGCGCCAGCAGTGAGACGGGTGACTGGCAGTTCAGCAATCAGCCC.

For this clone: The read falls 3 residues short of the CDR3 end, and the missing part is taken from the germline J gene. The chain recombines TRBV20-1 with TRBJ1-2, with 9 bases aligning to TRBD1. From germline, CDR1 is DFQATT and CDR2 SNEGSKA (reference sequence). The CDR3 has 16 residues. The junction had 15 bases not matched to a gene; V was cut back by 3 bases and J by 7 bases. The CDR3 bases that were read are TGCAGTGCTAGGGATCCGGGACAGGGATTTGGGAGTGGC. Translation: CSARDPGQGFGSG. The CDR3 reads in full as CSARDPGQGFGSGYTF.

About this clone itself: The read stops 3 residues short of the end of the CDR3; the missing end is completed from the germline J gene. The chain employs TRBV29-1 and TRBJ2-7; TRBD1 agrees at 9 bases. CDR1 is SQVTM, CDR2 ANQGSEA, per germline. Germline trimming cut 7 bases from V and 3 bases from J; bases unmatched to any gene: 16. There are 16 residues in the CDR3. CDR3 loop: CSAGQGSIFGRYEQYF. The part of the CDR3 DNA that was read is TGCAGCGCCGGACAGGGGTCTATCTTTGGCCGCTACGAG.

A remark on this clone: The CDR3 end is not reached by the read, which stops 3 residues before it; the germline J gene fills it in. This chain connects TRBV11-3 to TRBJ2-7, with 8 bases that match TRBD1. The CDR3 is 15 amino acids. Germline V gene lookup returns CDR1 SGHNT and CDR2 YENEEA. V was pared by 8 bases and J by 1 base, with 10 bases of the junction left unmatched. The CDR3 reads CASGPGQGVSYEQYF. Partial CDR3 DNA: TGTGCCAGCGGTCCCGGACAGGGAGTTTCCTACGAG.

A remark on this clone: The read comes to an end 3 residues before the CDR3 does, leaving the germline J gene to fill in the end. The rearrangement joins TRBV5-1 to TRBJ2-5; TRBD1 might be the D (6 bases). Germline CDR1 is SGHRS and CDR2 is YFSETQ. The CDR3 contains 17 residues. V was pared by 4 bases and J by 0 bases, with 19 bases between. The part of the CDR3 DNA that was read is TGCGCCAGCAGCCTTCAATACGGACAGAAGTACCAAGAGACC. Protein sequence: CASSLQYGQKYQET. The whole CDR3 protein is CASSLQYGQKYQETQYF.

On this clone itself: The read ends 3 residues early relative to the CDR3; the germline J gene fills the gap. This chain links TRBV2 with TRBJ1-2, with D possibly TRBD1 on 5 matching bases. This CDR3 contains 14 residues. Germline assignment: CDR1 SNHLY and CDR2 FYNNEI. The V gene lost 7 bases and the J gene lost 4 bases, with 16 bases spanning the gap. The chain's CDR3 is CASKPGRLGYGYTF. Partial CDR3 DNA: TGTGCCAGCAAGCCAGGGAGGTTGGGCTATGGC.

Points on this clone: The CDR3 goes on 3 residues after the read ends, and that part is filled in from the germline J gene. V and J are TRBV30 and TRBJ2-7; 10 bases map to TRBD1. Losses at the gene ends were 2 bases for V and 5 bases for J; bases not matched to a gene: 6. CDR3 length: 14 amino acids. In germline, CDR1 is GTSNPN, CDR2 SVGIG (reference sequence). The covered CDR3 bases are TGTGCCTGGAGTACCCGACAGGGGGCTCACGAG. Translated: CAWSTRQGAHE. The whole CDR3 is CAWSTRQGAHEQYF.

Concerning this clone: The read ends 3 residues early relative to the CDR3; the germline J gene fills the gap. V and J are TRBV2 and TRBJ2-5, with 10 nucleotides matching TRBD2. The CDR3 sequence is 17 residues long. Trimming removed 7 bases from V and 5 bases from J; junction bases left unmatched: 16. Germline lookup yields CDR1 SNHLY and CDR2 FYNNEI. CDR3 amino acids: CASTWEGSGGAGETQYF. The part of the CDR3 DNA that was read is TGTGCCAGCACCTGGGAGGGAAGCGGGGGGGCCGGGGAGACC.

Concerning this clone itself: The read stops 3 residues short of the end of the CDR3; the missing end is completed from the germline J gene. The rearrangement links TRBV20-1 to TRBJ2-1; possible D gene TRBD2, 6 bases. CDR3 length: 16 residues. Germline V gene lookup returns CDR1 DFQATT and CDR2 SNEGSKA (reference sequence). Trimming stripped 2 bases from V and 6 bases from J, with 20 bases between. The covered CDR3 bases are TGCAGTGCTAGAAACGACCGACTAGTCCAAGGCAATGAG. Its protein product is CSARNDRLVQGNE. The full CDR3 reads CSARNDRLVQGNEQFF.